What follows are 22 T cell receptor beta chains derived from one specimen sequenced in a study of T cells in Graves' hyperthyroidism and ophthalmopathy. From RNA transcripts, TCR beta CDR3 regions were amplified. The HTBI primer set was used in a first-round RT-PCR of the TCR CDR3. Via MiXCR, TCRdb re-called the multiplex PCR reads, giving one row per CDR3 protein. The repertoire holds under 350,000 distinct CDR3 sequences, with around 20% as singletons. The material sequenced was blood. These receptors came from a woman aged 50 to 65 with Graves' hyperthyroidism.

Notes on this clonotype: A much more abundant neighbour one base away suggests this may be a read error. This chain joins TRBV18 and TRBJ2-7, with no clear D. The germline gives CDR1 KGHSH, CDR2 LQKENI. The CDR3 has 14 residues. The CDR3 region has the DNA TGTGCCAGCTCACGGGCACAGAACTCCCACGAGCAGTACTTC. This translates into CASSRAQNSHEQYF.

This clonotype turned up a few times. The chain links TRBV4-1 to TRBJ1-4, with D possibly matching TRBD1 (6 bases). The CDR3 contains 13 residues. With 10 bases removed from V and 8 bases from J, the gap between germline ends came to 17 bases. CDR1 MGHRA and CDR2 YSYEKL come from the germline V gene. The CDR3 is CATGQGGQEKLFF. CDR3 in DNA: TGCGCCACCGGCCAAGGGGGGCAGGAAAAACTGTTTTTT.

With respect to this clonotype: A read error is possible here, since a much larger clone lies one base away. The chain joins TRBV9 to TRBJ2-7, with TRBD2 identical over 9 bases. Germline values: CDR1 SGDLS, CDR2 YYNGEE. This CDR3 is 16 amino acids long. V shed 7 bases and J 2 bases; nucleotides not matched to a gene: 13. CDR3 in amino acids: CASGPSPRGRAYEQYF. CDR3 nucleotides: TGTGCCAGCGGCCCCAGTCCCCGCGGGAGGGCCTACGAGCAGTACTTC.

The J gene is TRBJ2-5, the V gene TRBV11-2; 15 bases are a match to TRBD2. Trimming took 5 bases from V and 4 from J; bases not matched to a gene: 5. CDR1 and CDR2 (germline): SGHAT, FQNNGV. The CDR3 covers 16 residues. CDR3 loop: CASSLGTSGGPETQYF. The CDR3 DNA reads TGTGCCAGCAGCCTTGGGACTAGCGGGGGGCCAGAGACCCAGTACTTC.

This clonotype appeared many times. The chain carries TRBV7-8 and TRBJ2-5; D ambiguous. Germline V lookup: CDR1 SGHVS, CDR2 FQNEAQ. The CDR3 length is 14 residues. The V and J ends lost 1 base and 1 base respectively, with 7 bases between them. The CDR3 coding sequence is TGTGCCAGCAGCTTAGGGACGGTCCAAGAGACCCAGTACTTC. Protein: CASSLGTVQETQYF.

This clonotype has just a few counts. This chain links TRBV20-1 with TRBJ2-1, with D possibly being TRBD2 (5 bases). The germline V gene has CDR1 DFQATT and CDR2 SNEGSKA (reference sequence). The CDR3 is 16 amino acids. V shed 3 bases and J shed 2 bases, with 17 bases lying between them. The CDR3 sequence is CSASKPPERTYNEQFF. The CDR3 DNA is TGCAGTGCTAGTAAGCCCCCAGAGCGGACCTACAATGAGCAGTTCTTC.

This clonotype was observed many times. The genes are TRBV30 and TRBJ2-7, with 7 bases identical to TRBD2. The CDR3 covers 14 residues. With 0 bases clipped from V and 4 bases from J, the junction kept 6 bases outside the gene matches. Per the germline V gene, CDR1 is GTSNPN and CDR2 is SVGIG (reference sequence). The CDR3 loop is CAWSVPGRGYEQYF. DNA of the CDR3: TGTGCCTGGAGTGTACCGGGGCGGGGGTACGAGCAGTACTTC.

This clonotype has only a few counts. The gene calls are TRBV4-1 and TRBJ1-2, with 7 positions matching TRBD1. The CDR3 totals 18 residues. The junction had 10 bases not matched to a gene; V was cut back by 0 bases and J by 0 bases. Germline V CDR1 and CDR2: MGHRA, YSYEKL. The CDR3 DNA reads TGCGCCAGCAGCCAAGAAAAGGGACAGCGCATAGCTAACTATGGCTACACCTTC. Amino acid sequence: CASSQEKGQRIANYGYTF.

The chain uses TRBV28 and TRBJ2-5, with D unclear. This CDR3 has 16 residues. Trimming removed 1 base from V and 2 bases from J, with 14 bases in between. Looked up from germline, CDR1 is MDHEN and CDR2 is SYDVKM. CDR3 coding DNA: TGTGCCAGCAGTTTATTTGTTACGGGTCAACAAGAGACCCAGTACTTC. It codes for CASSLFVTGQQETQYF.

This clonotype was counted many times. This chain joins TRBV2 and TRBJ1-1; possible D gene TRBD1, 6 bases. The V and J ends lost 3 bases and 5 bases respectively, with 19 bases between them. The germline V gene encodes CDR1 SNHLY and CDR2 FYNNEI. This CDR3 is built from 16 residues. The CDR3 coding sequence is TGTGCCAGCAGTGATGGCACCAGGGGCAAATTAACTGAAGCTTTCTTT. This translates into CASSDGTRGKLTEAFF.

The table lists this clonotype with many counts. The CDR3 DNA follows: TGTGCCAGCAGCTTCTCGGGCTTGGGCAGGGGTGAGCAGTTCTTC. Translation: CASSFSGLGRGEQFF. This chain links TRBV6-1 with TRBJ2-1, with D possibly matching TRBD1 (6 bases). V was cut by 6 bases and J by 9 bases, with 21 bases left in between. The CDR3 runs 15 residues. Per the germline V gene, CDR1 is MNHNS and CDR2 is SASEGT.

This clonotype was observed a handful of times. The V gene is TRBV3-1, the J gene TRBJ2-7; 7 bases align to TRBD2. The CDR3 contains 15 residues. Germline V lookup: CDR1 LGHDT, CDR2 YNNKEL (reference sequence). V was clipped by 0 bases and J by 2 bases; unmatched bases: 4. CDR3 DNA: TGTGCCAGCAGCCAAGATACCAGCGGGGCCTACGAGCAGTACTTC. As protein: CASSQDTSGAYEQYF.

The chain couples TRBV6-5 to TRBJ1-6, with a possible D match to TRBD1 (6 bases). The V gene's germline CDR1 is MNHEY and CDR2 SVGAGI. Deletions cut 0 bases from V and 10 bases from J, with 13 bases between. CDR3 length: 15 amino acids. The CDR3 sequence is CASSYSNRVGSPLHF. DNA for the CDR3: TGTGCCAGCAGTTACTCAAACAGGGTTGGATCACCCCTCCACTTT.

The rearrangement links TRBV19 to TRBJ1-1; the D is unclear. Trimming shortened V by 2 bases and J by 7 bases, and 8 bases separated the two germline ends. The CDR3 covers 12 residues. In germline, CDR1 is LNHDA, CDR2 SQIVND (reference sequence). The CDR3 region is CASSISGYEAFF. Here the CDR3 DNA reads TGTGCCAGTAGTATATCAGGCTATGAAGCTTTCTTT.

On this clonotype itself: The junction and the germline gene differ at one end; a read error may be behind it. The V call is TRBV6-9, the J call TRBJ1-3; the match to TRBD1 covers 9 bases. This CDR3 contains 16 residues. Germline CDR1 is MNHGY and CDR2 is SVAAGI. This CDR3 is CASSYGTGLSGNTICF. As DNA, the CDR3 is TGTGCCAGCAGTTACGGGACAGGGCTCTCTGGAAACACCATATGTTTT.

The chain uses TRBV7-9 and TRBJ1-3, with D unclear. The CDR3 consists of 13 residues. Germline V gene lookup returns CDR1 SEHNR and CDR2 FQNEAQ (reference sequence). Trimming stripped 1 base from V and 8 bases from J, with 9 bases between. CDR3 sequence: CASSLGFGDTIYF. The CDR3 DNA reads TGTGCCAGCAGCTTAGGGTTTGGCGACACCATATATTTT.

The CDR3 nucleotides are TGCAGCTGCGCCGGGACTAGCGGGAGATCCTACGAGCAGTACTTC. Protein: CSCAGTSGRSYEQYF. The chain combines TRBV29-1 with TRBJ2-7; 14 bases fit TRBD2. Germline V gene data show CDR1 as SQVTM and CDR2 as ANQGSEA. The CDR3 totals 15 residues. Trimming took 8 bases from V and 1 from J; bases not matched to a gene: 7.

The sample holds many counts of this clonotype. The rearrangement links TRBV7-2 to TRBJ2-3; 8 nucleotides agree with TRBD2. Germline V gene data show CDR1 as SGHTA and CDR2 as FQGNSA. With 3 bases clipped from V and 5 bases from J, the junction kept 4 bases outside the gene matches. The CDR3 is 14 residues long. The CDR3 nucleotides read TGTGCCAGCAGCTTCGGACTAGCAGAAGATACGCAGTATTTT. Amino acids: CASSFGLAEDTQYF.

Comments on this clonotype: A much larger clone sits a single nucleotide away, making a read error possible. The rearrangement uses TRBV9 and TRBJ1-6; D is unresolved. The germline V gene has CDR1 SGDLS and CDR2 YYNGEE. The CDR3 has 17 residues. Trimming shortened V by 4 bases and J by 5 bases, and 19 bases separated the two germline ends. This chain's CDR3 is CASSPEDGRRNNSPLHF. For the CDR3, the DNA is TGTGCCAGCAGCCCCGAGGACGGGCGGCGTAATAATTCACCCCTCCACTTT.

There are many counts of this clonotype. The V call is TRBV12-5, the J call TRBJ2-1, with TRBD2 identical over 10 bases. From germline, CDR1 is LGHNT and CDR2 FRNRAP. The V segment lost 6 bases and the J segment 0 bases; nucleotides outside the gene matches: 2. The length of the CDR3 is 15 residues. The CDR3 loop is CASGQRGGSYNEQFF. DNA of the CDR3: TGTGCTAGTGGCCAGCGGGGGGGCTCCTACAATGAGCAGTTCTTC.

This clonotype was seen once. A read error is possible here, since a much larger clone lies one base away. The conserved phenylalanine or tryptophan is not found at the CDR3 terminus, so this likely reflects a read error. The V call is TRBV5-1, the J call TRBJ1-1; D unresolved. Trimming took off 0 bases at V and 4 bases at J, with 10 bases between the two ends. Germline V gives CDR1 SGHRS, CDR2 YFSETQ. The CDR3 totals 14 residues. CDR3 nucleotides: TGCGCCAGCAGCTTGGTCGGGGAGGGCACTGAAGCTTTCCTT. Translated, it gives CASSLVGEGTEAFL.

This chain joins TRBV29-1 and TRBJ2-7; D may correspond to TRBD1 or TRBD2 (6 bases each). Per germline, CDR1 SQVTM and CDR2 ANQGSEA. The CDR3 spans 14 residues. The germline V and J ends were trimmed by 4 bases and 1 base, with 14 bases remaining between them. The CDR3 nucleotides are TGCAGCGTTGGCGGGACAAAATCGTCCTACGAGCAGTACTTC. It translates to CSVGGTKSSYEQYF.